This T cell receptor (beta chain) emerged from a study of T-cell memory formation after mild COVID-19. TCRdb re-derived calls from the 5' RACE reads in MiXCR, one entry per CDR3 protein. Here the sample spans roughly 480,000 distinct CDR3 sequences, roughly 23% being singletons. Notes on the study in general: Confirmation of SARS-CoV-2 specificity was lacking for second-wave clones peaking day 37. Contracting clones from day 15 to 85 showed balanced CD4/CD8; later expanders favored CD4+. Pre-infection memory carried some responding clones, suggesting that cross-reactive memory joined.

This clonotype was detected a few times. Its target is unknown. CDR1 and CDR2 from the germline V gene are LGHNA and YNFKEQ. V lost 0 bases and J lost 4; bases outside the gene matches: 4. The CDR3 contains 15 residues. This chain joins TRBV4-2 and TRBJ2-7, with 9 bases identical to TRBD2. The material sequenced was PBMCs or a T cell subset sorted from them (not recorded which). The sequence came from an adult woman who had mild COVID-19 (a few samples of this study predate the infection). Cell type and time point are not known. CDR3 DNA sequence: TGTGCCAGCAGCCAAGAATGGACTAGCGTTTACGAGCAGTACTTC. Its translation: CASSQEWTSVYEQYF.